A selection of T cell receptor beta chains follows, all from one sample in a study of human T cells and chemical hapten exposure. TCRdb called the RACE reads again in MiXCR, with one record for every CDR3 protein. The sample lists about 120,000 distinct CDR3 sequences; around 10% were seen once. Sequenced material: whole blood, taken in connection with sensitization to the hapten diphenylcyclopropenone (DPC). Source of these receptors: a woman in her forties or fifties with alopecia areata. Some clones in this sample may be carry-over from other donors' samples. Both conserved end residues are part of each CDR3. A D gene is named only where the DNA matches it firmly. The size of a clone is reported for some rows only, either as once, few or many, or as a class for expanded clones.

TRBV12-5	TRBJ2-5	15	many	-	CASGGEPVGQETQYF	TGTGCTAGTGGTGGAGAACCGGTTGGTCAAGAGACCCAGTACTTC
TRBV12-3/TRBV12-4	TRBJ1-6	17	-	TRBD1	CASSSLSPWDSYSPLHF	TGTGCCAGCAGTTCACTTTCCCCGTGGGACAGTTATTCACCCCTCCACTTT
TRBV6-2/TRBV6-3	TRBJ2-7	15	few	TRBD2	CASSFLGGRFGEQYF	TGTGCCAGCAGTTTCCTGGGAGGGAGGTTCGGCGAGCAGTACTTC
TRBV7-9	TRBJ2-3	15	-	-	CASSLARAGEDTQYF	TGTGCCAGCAGCTTAGCGAGAGCGGGTGAAGATACGCAGTATTTT
TRBV6-2/TRBV6-3	TRBJ1-5	13	-	-	CASSSYSNQPQHF	TGTGCCAGCAGCAGTTATAGCAATCAGCCCCAGCATTTT
TRBV6-1	TRBJ1-6	15	few	-	CASMVWGLYNSPLHF	TGTGCCAGCATGGTATGGGGGCTCTATAATTCACCCCTCCACTTT
TRBV10-2	TRBJ1-1	15	-	-	CASSESGAMNTEAFF	TGCGCCAGCAGTGAGTCTGGGGCCATGAACACTGAAGCTTTCTTT
TRBV6-1	TRBJ2-5	15	few	-	CASSVLLRGSETQYF	TGTGCCAGCAGTGTTCTCCTGAGGGGTTCGGAGACCCAGTACTTC
TRBV6-2/TRBV6-3	TRBJ1-5	14	few	-	CASSRRADNQPQHF	TGTGCCAGCAGTAGGAGGGCAGATAATCAGCCCCAGCATTTT
TRBV5-5	TRBJ2-1	15	many	-	CASSLEGATYNEQFF	TGTGCCAGCAGCTTAGAAGGGGCGACCTACAATGAGCAGTTCTTC
TRBV5-1	TRBJ1-2	17	-	-	CASSFTPGHREGIGYTF	TGCGCCAGCAGCTTCACTCCGGGACACAGGGAGGGAATCGGCTACACCTTC
TRBV24-1	TRBJ2-5	11	many	-	CATSEGETQYF	TGTGCCACCTCTGAAGGGGAGACCCAGTACTTC
TRBV2	TRBJ2-3	15	-	-	CASSGPSPSTDTQYF	TGTGCCAGCAGTGGGCCCAGCCCTAGCACAGATACGCAGTATTTT
TRBV6-2/TRBV6-3	TRBJ1-1	12	-	-	CASSSRGPEAFF	TGTGCCAGCAGTTCCAGGGGTCCTGAAGCTTTCTTT
TRBV5-6	TRBJ1-3	13	-	-	CASSPGSGNTIYF	TGTGCCAGCAGCCCGGGCTCTGGAAACACCATATATTTT
TRBV28	TRBJ2-5	14	few	-	CASSPLDWGETQYF	TGTGCCAGCAGTCCCTTGGACTGGGGGGAGACCCAGTACTTC
TRBV4-3	TRBJ2-3	15	-	-	CASSQDTPAGDTQYF	TGCGCCAGCAGCCAAGATACCCCTGCGGGCGATACGCAGTATTTT
TRBV4-2	TRBJ2-5	13	few	-	CASSQEGSETQYF	TGTGCCAGCAGCCAAGAGGGCTCGGAGACCCAGTACTTC
TRBV29-1	TRBJ1-4	12	few	-	CSVQDPNEKLFF	TGCAGCGTTCAGGACCCTAATGAAAAACTGTTTTTT
TRBV7-2	TRBJ2-7	14	-	TRBD1	CASSFGTGSSEQYF	TGTGCCAGCAGCTTCGGGACAGGGAGTAGCGAGCAGTACTTC
TRBV2	TRBJ2-7	11	-	-	CASSGRWEQYF	TGTGCCAGCAGTGGCCGGTGGGAGCAGTACTTC
TRBV24-1	TRBJ1-2	14	few	-	CATSDRGYNYGYTF	TGTGCCACCAGTGATAGAGGTTACAACTATGGCTACACCTTC
TRBV5-8	TRBJ1-3	19	few	-	CASSWFRRIRPVPGNTIYF	TGTGCCAGCAGCTGGTTCCGGCGGATTCGCCCTGTACCTGGAAACACCATATATTTT
TRBV2	TRBJ2-1	15	-	TRBD2	CATPSRSGSLNEQFF	TGTGCCACCCCTAGTCGAAGCGGGAGTTTGAATGAGCAGTTCTTC
TRBV5-1	TRBJ1-4	15	few	TRBD1	CASSLAGQANEKLFF	TGCGCCAGCAGCTTGGCCGGACAGGCAAATGAAAAACTGTTTTTT
TRBV20-1	TRBJ1-5	13	few	TRBD1	CSASQGASQPQHF	TGCAGTGCTTCTCAGGGGGCGAGTCAGCCCCAGCATTTT
TRBV6-6	TRBJ1-1	14	few	-	CASSYYRGGNEAFF	TGTGCCAGCAGTTACTATAGGGGGGGCAATGAAGCTTTCTTT